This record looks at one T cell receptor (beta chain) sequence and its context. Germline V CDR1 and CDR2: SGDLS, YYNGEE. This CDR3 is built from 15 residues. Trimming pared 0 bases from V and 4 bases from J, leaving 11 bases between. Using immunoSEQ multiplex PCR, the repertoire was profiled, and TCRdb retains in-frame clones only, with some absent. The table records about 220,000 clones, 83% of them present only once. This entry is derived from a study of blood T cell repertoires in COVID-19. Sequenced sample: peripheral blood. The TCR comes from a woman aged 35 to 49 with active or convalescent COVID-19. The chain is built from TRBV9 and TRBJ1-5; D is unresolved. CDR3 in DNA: TGTGCCAGCAGCGTAGGAGTACAGCCTAATCAGCCCCAGCATTTT. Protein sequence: CASSVGVQPNQPQHF.